This TCR beta chain was captured by sequencing in a study of blood T cell repertoires in COVID-19. Study at large: The analysed material was cDNA or gDNA that came from T cells, B-cell-depleted T cells, or PBMCs.

Per the study methods: The authors estimated nucleated cell counts from reference gene primer amplification. The table came from immunoSEQ multiplex PCR; TCRdb's copy has only in-frame clones and leaves some out. That table supplies the V and J calls and clone size; D and trimming were determined from the DNA. Of about 20,000 clones listed, roughly 78% are singletons. The length of the CDR3 is 16 residues. After removal of 0 bases from V and 9 bases from J, the junction contained 9 bases not matched to a gene. The germline gives CDR1 SGDLS, CDR2 YYNGEE. Sequencing used peripheral blood. V gene TRBV9 combines with J gene TRBJ2-1; TRBD2 agrees at 10 bases. The receptor's source is a man older than 75 with acute or convalescent COVID-19. CDR3 in amino acids: CASSVAASGRMGEQFF. The CDR3 nucleotides are TGTGCCAGCAGCGTAGCTGCTAGCGGGAGAATGGGTGAGCAGTTCTTC.